The entry below gives a single T cell receptor (beta chain) sequence along with its context. This entry belongs to a study of monozygotic twins with inflammatory bowel disease. TCRdb re-called the 5' RACE reads and shows each CDR3 protein once, DNA omitted. This sample's clone table lists about 160,000 distinct CDR3 sequences. The CDR3 has 15 amino acids. CDR1 and CDR2 from the germline V gene are SGHDN and FVKESK. The V gene is TRBV14, the J gene TRBJ2-3; TCRdb gives TRBD2 as the D gene, but with no DNA this cannot be confirmed. The receptor was isolated from a human donor with ulcerative colitis or Crohn's disease, or a healthy co-twin of an affected twin (not recorded which). The sample comprised blood. The CDR3 region is CASSHLGGGKDTQYF.